This TCR beta chain was documented in a study of tumor and adjacent non-tumor tissue in lung cancer (dated by TCRdb to 2017 to 2018). About the study as a whole: Of the cohort, about 11 patients had adenocarcinoma, 2 had squamous cell carcinoma and 1 had small cell lung cancer. The roughly 15 patients were aged about 31 to 85 years, included about 10 men and 5 women, and had TNM stage I to III disease. A total of approximately 120,000,000 productive TCRbeta reads were generated by sequencing, corresponding to an average of about 4.17 million reads per sample. Bulk TCRbeta repertoires were compared between lung tumor tissue and matched distant non-tumor lung tissue obtained from 15 lung cancer patients. For each patient, one tumor sample and one normal lung sample were taken, giving under 35 paired specimens that underwent TCRbeta CDR3 sequencing.

The research as a whole found: Neither the sequencing platform nor unique molecular identifiers are named or mentioned anywhere in the methods. The top 100 clones accounted for a significantly larger cumulative portion of the repertoire in normal lung than in tumor tissue. Tumor tissue showed significantly greater TCR diversity (inverse Simpson) than normal lung tissue (approximately 400 vs 170, P = 0.0075, Mann-Whitney U test). Peripheral blood was not sequenced, so blood TCRbeta repertoires were not examined in the lung cancer patients of the study. TCR diversity was significantly higher in younger patients, and greater tumor TCR diversity was associated with shorter overall survival and shorter disease-free survival. The cohort had only roughly 16 patients, and the authors noted that larger samples and more detailed clinical data are needed.

Deletion took 3 bases off V and 5 bases off J, with a span of 16 bases between the germline ends. The CDR3 covers 15 residues, taking in both the cysteine and the phenylalanine. Solely the CDR3 DNA is kept, with 45 bases framed from the first base. RNA was extracted from bulk unsorted tissue and checked for quality with a NanoDrop ND-1000 and an Agilent 2100. The donors were newly diagnosed lung cancer patients admitted for thoracic surgery in China from August to November 2014 who had not received prior chemotherapy. Anyone who had undergone radiotherapy or chemotherapy before, or who had another cancer at the same time, was left out of the study. Surgical tissue pieces of about 1-2.2 cm3 were preserved in RNAlater solution and were kept at -80 degrees C until use. Note on this clonotype: No cognate antigen has been identified for it. No base-level quality is on record; no much larger clone is a single base apart.

The library was built by means of multiplex PCR. Sequencing relied on an Illumina HiSeq 2500. TCRbeta libraries were constructed through three rounds of nested PCR with primers (Table S4) according to protocols adapted from ARM-PCR. PCR products of 200-500 bp were gel-excised and purified with the QIAquick gel extraction kit before sequencing. The authors processed their data as follows. Trimmomatic was used to clean the reads, FLASH was used to merge the reads into complete CDR3 sequences, and MiTCR was used to assign the reads to V(D)J germline segments. Clonal diversity was calculated as the inverse Simpson's index using VDJtools. Productive reads were defined as in-frame sequences without a premature stop codon. In-frame beta chains were kept once TCRdb had trimmed the public reads at Q25 with fastp and called clones with MiXCR. For every CDR3 protein sequence, its rows merge into one entry that carries the most common genes and DNA. In this record, the V and J calls reflect TCRdb's handling and not the investigators' own analysis. The sample contains approximately 120,000 distinct CDR3 sequences, around 80% of them found a single time. The ten top clones hold 37% of the sample.

Recombination joined TRBV12-3 or TRBV12-4 with TRBJ2-5; there is no confident call for the D gene. The sequencing input was lung tumor tissue. This receptor was taken from a woman aged 55-70 years with non-small cell lung cancer. The DNA sequence reads TGTGCCAGCAGTTTCTTCCTATCAGGAGTGGAGACCCAGTACTTC. Translated, it gives CASSFFLSGVETQYF.